This section outlines one T cell receptor (beta chain) sequence together with its context. Its binding antigen is unknown. Per-base quality was not reported, and no clone a single base away is much larger than it. These data come from a study of prognosis after radiotherapy for stage I lung cancer (TCRdb year 2021). Regarding the study in general: Between April 2018 and 2019, around 19 patients with stage I NSCLC were enrolled in Nanjing, China. Among the enrolled patients, fourteen had newly diagnosed primary stage I lung tumors, while roughly five had oligometastatic NSCLC following surgical resection of the primary tumor. Every patient was deemed medically inoperable, 12 to 13 because of comorbidities and several because they refused surgery. The cohort was made up of 10 to 15 men and several women, with a median age of 74.5 years and an age range of about 50 to 95 years. Tumor histology was squamous cell carcinoma in over 5 patients and adenocarcinoma in approximately 11. SBRT was delivered in 3 to 5 fractions with a biologically effective dose of at least 100 Gy, and image-guided IMRT or VMAT was used for delivery. No patient received concurrent therapy alongside SBRT. Distant metastases were developed by four of the 19 patients after SBRT, at a median of roughly 7 months, whereas no significant progression was observed in the other 15 patients. The study profiled peripheral blood TCR beta repertoires from stage I NSCLC patients before and after stereotactic body radiotherapy and related them to distant failure. The study sequenced about 38 blood samples from 19 patients, one before and one after SBRT per patient.

The TCR beta CDR3 region was amplified from genomic DNA by two rounds of multiplex PCR. In the first PCR round, primers specific to each TRBV and TRBJ gene were used, and the primer sequences were filed in Chinese patent CN105087789A. Universal primers were used in the second round of PCR. The Roche High Pure PCR Template Preparation Kit was used to extract genomic DNA from the frozen PBMCs. Paired-end sequencing with 151 bp reads was performed on the libraries using an Illumina HiSeq 3000. Under the source paper's analysis protocol: CutAdapt was used to discard raw reads that did not contain the multiplex PCR primer sequences. Using PEAR, the high-quality paired reads were merged into contigs. TRB V, D and J gene segments were assigned to each contig with MiXCR by alignment to reference sequences. To remove sequencing errors, CDR3 sequences were clustered according to base quality and sequence similarity. Diversity was measured as Shannon entropy normalized by the natural log of productive TCR sequence number. One minus Shannon entropy divided by the natural log of the number of unique clonotypes was used as the definition of clonality. Using the Youden index from ROC curves, the researchers picked the repertoire-metric cut-offs for progression-free survival, and all analyses were carried out in R 3.5.3. The public reads were reprocessed in TCRdb via fastp at Q25 and MiXCR, keeping in-frame beta chains. Entries are consolidated by CDR3 protein sequence, retaining the most common genes and DNA. TCRdb's processing, not the study's, gives the V and J calls here. In this sample the table shows tens of thousands of distinct CDR3 sequences, approximately 45% of which occur a single time. The ten largest clones take up 30% to 40% of the sample.

All patients had node-negative disease on CT and PET/CT, and none had a history of other malignancies or had previously received chemotherapy or radiotherapy. Roughly 5.9 milliliters of peripheral venous blood were drawn into EDTA tubes at each of two time points. Ficoll-Paque Plus density-gradient centrifugation was used to isolate PBMCs. Right after collection, samples were placed at -80 degrees C and kept there until analysis. The investigation overall reported the following: No determination of tumor specificity was made for expanded TCR clones. Post-SBRT Shannon entropy and its change from baseline were lower in patients who developed distant metastases; baseline Shannon entropy was not associated with metastases. Differences by metastasis status were reportedly seen in TRBV and TRBJ usage frequencies, involving two V genes at baseline and, after SBRT, nine V genes and two J genes. After SBRT, the count of unique TCR clones dropped from a median of approximately 10,000 beforehand to approximately 7,100 afterward (Wilcoxon paired P=0.011). The small cohort and short follow-up limited the study, so independent validation of the findings is needed. None of the reported P values were adjusted for multiple comparisons.

The germline V gene (reference sequence) specifies DFQATT as CDR1 and SNEGSKA as CDR2. Measured from the cysteine to the phenylalanine, the CDR3 is 14 residues long. Of the read, only the CDR3 DNA is kept; its 42 bases are in frame from base 1. V is reduced by 5 bases and J by 3 bases, leaving a spacing of 14 bases between them. The sample consisted of PBMCs, taken before or after stereotactic body radiation therapy (not recorded which). This TCR was recovered from a donor of 50 years or more with non-small cell lung cancer. The rearranged chain carries TRBV20-1 and TRBJ1-5, with no reliable assignment of the D segment. The CDR3 reads CSAEPDGYNQPQHF. The DNA sequence reads TGCAGTGCTGAACCGGACGGTTACAATCAGCCCCAGCATTTT.